The sequence of this T cell receptor beta chain was determined in a study of beta chain features in type 1 diabetes. Study summary: Similarity in age, gender and cell yields was seen between patients and healthy donors.

Expressed TCRB transcripts got sequenced, as all isolated RNA was reverse transcribed. Clones were sequenced by immunoSEQ multiplex PCR, and TCRdb holds only the in-frame ones, with some missing. The sample has under 200,000 clones, 7.5% to 9.5% seen once. V dropped 4 bases and J dropped 3; count of bases not matched to a gene: 6. Germline V gene lookup returns CDR1 SGHTA and CDR2 FQGNSA. The CDR3 extends over 14 amino acids. In this sample, this clone turned up a few times. The sequenced sample consisted of central memory CD4+ T cells from blood. V gene TRBV7-2 combines with J gene TRBJ2-7; TRBD1 matches 7 bases. This receptor was identified in a woman under 30 in good health. CDR3 sequence reads: CASSYSGQIYEQYF. The CDR3 nucleotides are TGTGCCAGCAGCTATTCGGGACAGATCTACGAGCAGTACTTC.